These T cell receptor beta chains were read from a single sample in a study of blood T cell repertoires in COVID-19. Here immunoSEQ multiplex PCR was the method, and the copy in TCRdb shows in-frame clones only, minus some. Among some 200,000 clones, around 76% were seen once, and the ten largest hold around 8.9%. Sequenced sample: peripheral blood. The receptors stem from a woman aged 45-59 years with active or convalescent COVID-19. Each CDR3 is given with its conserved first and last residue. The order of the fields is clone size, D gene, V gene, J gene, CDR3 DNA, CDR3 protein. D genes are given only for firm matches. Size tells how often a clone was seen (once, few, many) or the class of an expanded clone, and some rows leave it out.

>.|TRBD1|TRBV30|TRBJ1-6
TGTGCCAGCGGACAGGGGACGAGGTCACCCCTCCACTTT
CASGQGTRSPLHF
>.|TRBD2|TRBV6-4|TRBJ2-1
TGTGCCAGCAGTGACTCAGCGGGGTTGGCGCAGTTCTTC
CASSDSAGLAQFF
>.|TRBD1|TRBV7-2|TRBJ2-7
TGTGCCAGCAGCTCCCGACAGGGGTTCGGCGAGCAGTACTTC
CASSSRQGFGEQYF
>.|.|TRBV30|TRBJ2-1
TGTGCCTGGACCCTCCTGAGATCCCTACGCAATGAGCAGTTCTTC
CAWTLLRSLRNEQFF
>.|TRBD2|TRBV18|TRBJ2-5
TGTGCCAGCTCACCCTTGCCGGGACTAGCCGCGGAGACCCAGTACTTC
CASSPLPGLAAETQYF
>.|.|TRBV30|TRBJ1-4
TGTGCCTGGTCGCCGGGTGTTCGTTCTAATGAAAAACTGTTTTTT
CAWSPGVRSNEKLFF
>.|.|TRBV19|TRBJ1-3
TGTGCCAGTAGTATCGCAGGCGCTCTGCGAAACACCATATATTTT
CASSIAGALRNTIYF
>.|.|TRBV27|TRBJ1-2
TGTGCCAGCAGTTTCGGGGTTAACTATGGCTACACCTTC
CASSFGVNYGYTF
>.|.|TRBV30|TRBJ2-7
TGTGCCTGGAGTGGCGTCGGGGAGCAGTACTTC
CAWSGVGEQYF
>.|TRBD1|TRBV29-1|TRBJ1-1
TGCAGCGTCTGGGGACAGGTGGGCACTGAAGCTTTCTTT
CSVWGQVGTEAFF
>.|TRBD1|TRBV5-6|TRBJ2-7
TGTGCCAGCAGCTTGAAGAGGGACAGGGGGCTCTACGAGCAGTACTTC
CASSLKRDRGLYEQYF
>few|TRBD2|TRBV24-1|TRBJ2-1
TGTGCCACCAGTGATCCTGCCCCTAGCGGGAGGGCGGGTATGGAGCAGTTCTTC
CATSDPAPSGRAGMEQFF
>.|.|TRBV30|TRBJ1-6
TGTGCCTGGGACGGGGTAGAGTCACCCCTCCACTTT
CAWDGVESPLHF
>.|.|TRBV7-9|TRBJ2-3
TGTGCCAGCAGCTGGGGGGGGCAGATCACAGATACGCAGTATTTT
CASSWGGQITDTQYF
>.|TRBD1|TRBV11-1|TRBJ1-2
TGTGCCAGCAGCCCTCCACCCGGGACAGGGAGGTATGGCTACACCTTC
CASSPPPGTGRYGYTF
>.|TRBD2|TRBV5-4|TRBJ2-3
TGTGCCAGCAGCTTGTACGCGGGAGGTGGCACAGATACGCAGTATTTT
CASSLYAGGGTDTQYF
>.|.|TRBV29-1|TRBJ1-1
TGCAGCGTTGAGACAGGGAACACTGAAGCTTTCTTT
CSVETGNTEAFF
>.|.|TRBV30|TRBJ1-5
TGTGCCTGGAGTGGTCAGGTCGACAATCAGCCCCAGCATTTT
CAWSGQVDNQPQHF
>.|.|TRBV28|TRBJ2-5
TGTGCCAGCAGTGCGAGCGGTGCGGAGACCCAGTACTTC
CASSASGAETQYF
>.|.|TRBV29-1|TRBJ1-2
TGCAGCGTTGAACGGGGTGATGGGGGCTACACCTTC
CSVERGDGGYTF
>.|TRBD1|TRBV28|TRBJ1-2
TGTGCCAGCACCCAGGGGGTCAATGGCTACACCTTC
CASTQGVNGYTF
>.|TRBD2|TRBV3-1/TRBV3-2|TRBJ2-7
TGTGCCAGCAGCCAAGGACTAGCGGGAGGGGCCTACGAGCAGTACTTC
CASSQGLAGGAYEQYF
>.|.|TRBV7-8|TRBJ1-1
TGTGCCAGCAGCGGCGAACAGGGCACTGAAGCTTTCTTT
CASSGEQGTEAFF
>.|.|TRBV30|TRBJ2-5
TGTGCCGGGGAGGGGGCGGGAGAGACCCAGTACTTC
CAGEGAGETQYF
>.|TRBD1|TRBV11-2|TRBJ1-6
TGTGCCAGCAGCTATTTCGTGGGGACAGATAATTCACCCCTCCACTTT
CASSYFVGTDNSPLHF
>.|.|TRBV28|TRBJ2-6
TGTGCCAGCAGTCTCTCGGGAGCCGGGGCCAACGTCCTGACTTTC
CASSLSGAGANVLTF
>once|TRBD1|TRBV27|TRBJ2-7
TGTGCCAGCAGCCGGACAGGACCCACCTACGAGCAGTACTTC
CASSRTGPTYEQYF
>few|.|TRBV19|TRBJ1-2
TGTGCCAGCAGCGGCAGCCGTAATAACTATGGCTACACCTTC
CASSGSRNNYGYTF
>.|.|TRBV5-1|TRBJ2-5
TGCGCCAGCAGCTTGGAGGGGCCCCAAGAGACCCAGTACTTC
CASSLEGPQETQYF
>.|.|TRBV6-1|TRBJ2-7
TGTGCCAGCAGTGGGTCTTTGGTTACAGGGGAGGTGGGCGAGCAGTACTTC
CASSGSLVTGEVGEQYF
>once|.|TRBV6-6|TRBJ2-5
TGTGCCAGCAGTTACTCGGGGGGTGGGCAAGAGACCCAGTACTTC
CASSYSGGGQETQYF
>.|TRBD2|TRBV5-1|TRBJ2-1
TGCGCCAGCAGCTCAACTAGCGGGGCGTACAATGAGCAGTTCTTC
CASSSTSGAYNEQFF
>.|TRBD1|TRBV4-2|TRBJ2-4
TGTGCCAGCAGCCAAGATCCAGGACAGGGTAACATTCAGTACTTC
CASSQDPGQGNIQYF
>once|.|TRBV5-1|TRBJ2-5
TGCGCCAGCAGCTTGATCGGCGGCGAGACCCAGTACTTC
CASSLIGGETQYF
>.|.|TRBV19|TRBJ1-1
TGTGCCAGTAGTATTAGAGGACAGTGGGGAACTGAAGCTTTCTTT
CASSIRGQWGTEAFF
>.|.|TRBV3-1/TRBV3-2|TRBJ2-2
TGTGCCAGCAGCTTGAGAGGGGGCGGGGAGCTGTTTTTT
CASSLRGGGELFF
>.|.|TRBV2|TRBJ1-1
TGTGCCAGCGTGCTGGGGACAACCATGAACACTGAAGCTTTCTTT
CASVLGTTMNTEAFF
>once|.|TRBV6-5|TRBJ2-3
TGTGCCAGCGTCTGGGGGCAGAGGGATACGCAGTATTTT
CASVWGQRDTQYF
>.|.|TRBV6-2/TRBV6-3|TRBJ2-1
TGTGCCAGCAGTCGGGGTCTCAATCACAATGAGCAGTTCTTC
CASSRGLNHNEQFF
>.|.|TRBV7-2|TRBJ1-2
TGTGCCAGCAGCTTAGGACAGAACTATGGCTACACCTTC
CASSLGQNYGYTF
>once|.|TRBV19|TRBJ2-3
TGTGCCAGTAGTATTTCTGTGAGCACAGATACGCAGTATTTT
CASSISVSTDTQYF
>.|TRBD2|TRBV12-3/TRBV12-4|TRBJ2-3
TGTGCCAGCAGCAGACTAGCGGCCCAAACGCAGTATTTT
CASSRLAAQTQYF
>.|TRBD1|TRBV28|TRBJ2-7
TGTGCCAGCAGTCTAACGGGACAGGTCTCCTACGAGCAGTACTTC
CASSLTGQVSYEQYF
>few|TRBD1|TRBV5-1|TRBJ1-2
TGCGCCAGCAGCCCCCCTGGGGACAGGGGCAGGGGCTACACCTTC
CASSPPGDRGRGYTF
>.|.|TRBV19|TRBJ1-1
TGTGCCAGTAGTACAAGGGGACAAGTTACTCGTGTCACTGAAGCTTTCTTT
CASSTRGQVTRVTEAFF
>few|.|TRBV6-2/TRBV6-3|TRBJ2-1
TGTGCCAGCAGTTACGCCAGAACAGTCAGCCCTCCGATTCTAACCTACAATGAGCAGTTCTTC
CASSYARTVSPPILTYNEQFF
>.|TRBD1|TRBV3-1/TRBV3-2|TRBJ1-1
TGTGCCAGCAGCCCCCGGGTACAGGGGGACACTGAAGCTTTCTTT
CASSPRVQGDTEAFF
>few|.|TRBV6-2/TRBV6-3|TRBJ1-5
TGTGCCAGCAGCTTGGGGGGAAGCAATCAGCCCCAGCATTTT
CASSLGGSNQPQHF
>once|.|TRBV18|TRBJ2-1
TGTGCCAGCTCACCACCGGGGAGTACTCGCAATTCTGAGCAGTTCTTC
CASSPPGSTRNSEQFF
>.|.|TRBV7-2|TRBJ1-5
TGTGCCAGCGGCGGGGGATTGGATCAGCCCCAGCATTTT
CASGGGLDQPQHF
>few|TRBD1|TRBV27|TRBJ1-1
TGTGCCAGCAGTCTACAGGGGCGGAACACTGAAGCTTTCTTT
CASSLQGRNTEAFF
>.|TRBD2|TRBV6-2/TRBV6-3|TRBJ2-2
TGTGCCAGCAGTACAGGACTAGCGGGACTCGGGGAGCTGTTTTTT
CASSTGLAGLGELFF
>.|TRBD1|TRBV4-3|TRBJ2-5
TGCGCCAGCAGCCAAGATCAGCTCAGGACAGGGGTAGAGACCCAGTACTTC
CASSQDQLRTGVETQYF